Below, 27 T cell receptor beta chains from the same sample are listed, as sequenced in a study of tumor-infiltrating lymphocytes in primary liver carcinoma. The roughly 19-32 mg bulk tissue piece was not sorted before simultaneous RNA and DNA extraction. Total RNA amounting to 500 ng was the source from which TCR beta cDNA was made with a constant-region primer. Employing slightly modified ARM-PCR, three nested multiplex PCR rounds were run, and these gave rise to the TCR beta libraries. The first two PCR rounds used TRBV1-TRBV30 forward primers with a C-beta reverse primer, approximately 11 cycles each. From the multiplex PCR reads, TCRdb called clonotypes with MiXCR, one entry per CDR3 protein. Of about 37,000 distinct CDR3 sequences in the sample, roughly 74% were seen once. The specimen was tumor-adjacent normal liver tissue. The receptor set was obtained from a man aged 35 to 55 with primary liver carcinoma and hepatitis B virus infection.

Written as DNA, the CDR3 is TGTGCCAACTGTTTAAATGCCAACGAGCAGTTCTTC. Protein sequence: CANCLNANEQFF. J is TRBJ2-1 and V is TRBV11-3; D is uncertain. Trimming took off 10 bases at V and 10 bases at J, with 17 bases between the two ends. Germline CDR1 SGHNT, CDR2 YENEEA. This CDR3 region has 12 residues. Full variable domain (missing parts from reference TRBV11-3 and TRBJ2-1): EAGVVQSPRYKIIEKKQPVAFWCNPISGHNTLYWYLQNLGQGPELLIRYENEEAVDDSQLPKDRFSAERLKGVDSTLKIQPAELGDSAVYLCANCLNANEQFFGPGTRLTVL.

As to this clonotype: The junction and the germline gene differ at one end; a read error may be behind it. This chain connects TRBV19 to TRBJ2-5; D is perhaps TRBD1 or TRBD2 (5 bases each). The CDR3 has 12 residues. Germline loops: CDR1 LNHDA, CDR2 SQIVND (reference sequence). CDR3 in DNA: TGTGCCAGTAGACAGGCTGGGGAGATCCAGTACTTC. Protein product: CASRQAGEIQYF.

As regards this clonotype: Since the CDR3 does not end with the conserved phenylalanine or tryptophan, this likely comes from a read error. No DNA is shown, since the ends of the CDR3 on it are uncertain; the CDR3 is the one TCRdb lists. V usage is TRBV30 and J usage is TRBJ1-3. Germline CDR1 and CDR2: GTSNPN and SVGIG (reference sequence). Ends included, the CDR3 has 13 residues. The CDR3 region is CASTATSGNTMYL.

In regard to this clonotype: It may be a read error: a sequence one base away is much more abundant. This sequence joins TRBV30 and TRBJ1-4; D possibly corresponds to TRBD1 (5 bases). The CDR3 loop spans 13 amino acids. Germline lookup yields CDR1 GTSNPN and CDR2 SVGIG (reference sequence). With 5 bases removed from V and 7 bases from J, the gap between germline ends came to 14 bases. CDR3 DNA: TGTGCCTGGTGTAGCCAGGGACGTGAAAAACTGTTTTTT. It specifies CAWCSQGREKLFF.

In regard to this clonotype: A clone one base away is much larger, so this may be a read error. The CDR3, as DNA: TGTGTCAGCTCAGCACCGGGATCTAATGAAAAACTGTTTTTT. It translates to CVSSAPGSNEKLFF. This chain links TRBV18 with TRBJ1-4; no clear D. Germline-derived CDR1 and CDR2 are KGHSH and LQKENI. This CDR3 has 14 residues.

A single count supports this clonotype. Just one base apart from a much larger clone, this may be a read error. The genes are TRBV7-8 and TRBJ2-1; 7 nucleotides agree with TRBD1. Germline lookup yields CDR1 SGHVS and CDR2 FQNEAQ. CDR3 length equals 15 residues. The CDR3 reads CASSSTGVPYNERFF. The CDR3 region has the DNA TGTGCCAGCAGCTCAACAGGGGTTCCCTACAATGAGCGGTTCTTC.

The chain carries TRBV5-5 and TRBJ1-1; no clear D. The CDR3 length is 13 residues. V was cut by 8 bases and J by 1 base, with 12 bases left in between. Germline values: CDR1 SGHKS, CDR2 YYEKEE (reference sequence). The CDR3 loop is CASCFIRNTEAFF. The CDR3 DNA is TGTGCCAGTTGCTTTATTAGGAACACTGAAGCTTTCTTT. The complete variable domain, with remaining parts taken from reference TRBV5-5 and TRBJ1-1, reads DAGVTQSPTHLIKTRGQQVTLRCSPISGHKSVSWYQQVLGQGPQFIFQYYEKEERGRGNFPDRFSARQFPNYSSELNVNALLLGDSALYLCASCFIRNTEAFFGQGTRLTVV.

CDR3 DNA sequence: TGCAGCGCCCCGGATGGCGACCGGGTAGGAGAGGAGTTCTTC. Translated, it gives CSAPDGDRVGEEFF. This sequence joins TRBV29-1 and TRBJ2-1; D unclear. The V and J ends lost 7 bases and 14 bases respectively, with 27 bases between them. The germline gives CDR1 SQVTM, CDR2 ANQGSEA. This CDR3 contains 14 residues.

The chain couples TRBV6-6 to TRBJ2-1; D gene unclear. This CDR3 is built from 13 residues. V was trimmed by 2 bases and J by 6 bases, leaving 8 bases between them. Germline CDR1 reads MNHNY; CDR2 reads SVGAGI (reference sequence). The CDR3 sequence: CASSYPGRNEQFF. CDR3 coding DNA: TGTGCCAGCAGTTACCCAGGACGCAATGAGCAGTTCTTC.

The table lists this clonotype with many counts. CDR3 sequence (DNA): TGCGCCAGCAACCCCTGGGACGGAGATACGCAGTATTTT. This translates into CASNPWDGDTQYF. The V and J genes are TRBV5-1 and TRBJ2-3; tentatively, D is TRBD1 or TRBD2 (5 bases each). The V end was cut by 6 bases, the J end by 5 bases, with 13 bases between. The CDR3 consists of 13 residues. CDR1 and CDR2 (germline): SGHRS, YFSETQ.

This clonotype was counted many times. V usage is TRBV24-1 and J usage is TRBJ2-1; the D gene is possibly TRBD2 (6 bases). Germline V CDR1 and CDR2: KGHDR, SFDVKD. V was trimmed by 10 bases and J by 8 bases, leaving 11 bases between them. The CDR3 has 11 amino acids. CDR3 sequence reads: CATGRDDEQFF. Here the CDR3 DNA reads TGTGCCACGGGGCGGGATGATGAGCAGTTCTTC.

A single count supports this clonotype. It is likely a read error, because the conserved phenylalanine at the end of the CDR3 is missing. The V and J genes are TRBV29-1 and TRBJ2-1, with a tentative D call TRBD1 (5 bases). V was trimmed by 8 bases and J by 6 bases, leaving 14 bases between them. The germline V gene has CDR1 SQVTM and CDR2 ANQGSEA. The length of the CDR3 is 12 residues. The CDR3 reads CSLEVGVNEQFL. The CDR3 coding sequence is TGCAGCCTCGAAGTAGGGGTCAATGAGCAGTTCTTA.

As for this clonotype: This CDR3 is missing its conserved last phenylalanine or tryptophan, likely due to a read error. The V and J genes are TRBV29-1 and TRBJ2-7; D might be TRBD1 (5 bases). This CDR3 spans 16 amino acids. Trimming removed 7 bases at V and 3 bases at J, with 25 bases between. The germline gives CDR1 SQVTM, CDR2 ANQGSEA. CDR3 in amino acids: CSAMTCGAGTHYEQYS. As DNA, the CDR3 is TGCAGCGCCATGACATGTGGGGCCGGCACTCACTACGAGCAGTACTCC.

This clonotype was detected a few times. The chain uses TRBV6-2 or TRBV6-3 and TRBJ2-7, with D possibly being TRBD2 (5 bases). Germline V lookup: CDR1 MNHEY, CDR2 SVGEGT. V shed 4 bases and J shed 4 bases, with 14 bases lying between them. CDR3 length equals 14 residues. CDR3 bases: TGTGCCAGCAGTTCGTCGCTAGCCGATTACGAGCAGTACTTC. This encodes CASSSSLADYEQYF.

A word on this clonotype: This CDR3 is missing its conserved last phenylalanine or tryptophan, likely due to a read error. The chain uses TRBV7-9 and TRBJ2-1, with D unclear. Trimming left V 1 base short and J 8 bases short, with 12 bases between. The length of the CDR3 is 14 residues. Germline loops: CDR1 SEHNR, CDR2 FQNEAQ (reference sequence). The CDR3 DNA is TGTGCCAGCAGCTTAGGAAATAGAGGCGATGAGCAGTTCTCC. It codes for CASSLGNRGDEQFS.

About this clonotype itself: The final CDR3 position lacks the conserved phenylalanine or tryptophan, pointing to a likely read error. The rearrangement links TRBV11-2 to TRBJ2-1, with 7 bases fitting TRBD2. Germline V lookup: CDR1 SGHAT, CDR2 FQNNGV. Unmatched junction bases numbered 16, after V lost 10 bases and J lost 4 bases. The CDR3 extends over 16 amino acids. CDR3 protein: CANSSTMSGAYNEQFL. The CDR3 bases are TGTGCCAACAGTTCGACCATGAGCGGGGCTTACAATGAGCAGTTCCTC.

Worth noting for this clonotype: One end of the junction does not line up with germline, which may come from a read error. The chain links TRBV6-2 or TRBV6-3 to TRBJ2-7; 11 bases agree with TRBD2. The CDR3 contains 17 residues. CDR1 is MNHEY and CDR2 is SVGEGT in the germline V gene. The CDR3 coding sequence is TGTGCCAGCTGTAGCGGGAGGGAAGGAGATCTCTCATACGAGCACTACTTC. Its protein is CASCSGREGDLSYEHYF.

This clonotype is hyperexpanded within its sample. The genes are TRBV6-5 and TRBJ2-3; TRBD2 matches at 12 bases. This CDR3 spans 15 amino acids. The V gene end was trimmed by 7 bases and the J gene end by 3 bases; junction bases not matched to a gene: 5. Germline CDR1 MNHEY, CDR2 SVGAGI. The CDR3 here is CASNPGLAGTDTQYF. CDR3 nucleotide sequence: TGTGCCAGCAACCCAGGACTAGCGGGAACAGATACGCAGTATTTT.

The chain employs TRBV25-1 and TRBJ1-2, with D uncertain. Germline V CDR1 and CDR2: MGHDK, SYGVNS. The CDR3 length is 12 residues. The V gene lost 6 bases and the J gene lost 3 bases, with 8 bases spanning the gap. In DNA, the CDR3 is TGTGCCAGCAGACAGCAGGACTATGGCTACACCTTC. The encoded protein is CASRQQDYGYTF.

By share, this clonotype ranks as medium-sized. J is TRBJ2-4 and V is TRBV29-1; TRBD1 or TRBD2 may be the D gene (5 bases each). The CDR3 totals 17 residues. Looked up from germline, CDR1 is SQVTM and CDR2 is ANQGSEA. V gave up 0 bases and J gave up 12 bases, with 27 bases separating them. CDR3 coding DNA: TGCAGCGTTGAAGAGTTCGTTCAGGGAGAGGCCTTGGTTGGTCAGTACTTC. Protein product: CSVEEFVQGEALVGQYF.

As to this clonotype: A read error may account for a junction end that differs from germline. The chain couples TRBV4-2 to TRBJ2-5; D gene unclear. Germline-derived CDR1 and CDR2 are LGHNA and YNFKEQ. The CDR3 totals 15 residues. For the CDR3, the DNA is TGTGCCGGCGGCCAAGACCTGGGATCGGTGGAGACACAGTACTTC. This translates into CAGGQDLGSVETQYF.

Turning to this clonotype: The conserved closing phenylalanine or tryptophan is absent in this CDR3, likely reflecting a read error. The chain is built from TRBV4-3 and TRBJ2-1, with TRBD2 matching 7 bases. Germline-derived CDR1 and CDR2 are LGHNA and YSLEER. Trimming removed 0 bases from V and 10 bases from J; junction bases left unmatched: 3. The length of the CDR3 is 13 residues. The CDR3 DNA sequence: TGCGCCAGCAGCCAAGAGGCGGGGGTCGAGCAGTTCTTA. Translation: CASSQEAGVEQFL.

The CDR3 here is CATSVNTIYF. CDR3 in DNA: TGTGCCACCTCGGTGAACACCATATATTTT. The chain uses TRBV12-3 or TRBV12-4 and TRBJ1-3; D remains ambiguous. This CDR3 region has 10 residues. Trimming took 10 bases from V and 7 from J, leaving 8 bases between them.

The rearrangement joins TRBV2 to TRBJ1-4; D uncertain. The CDR3 extends over 16 amino acids. Per the germline V gene, CDR1 is SNHLY and CDR2 is FYNNEI. Trimming removed 10 bases at V and 4 bases at J, with 22 bases between. CDR3 sequence reads: CAIGLQPSPSNEKLFF. The DNA of the CDR3 is TGTGCCATCGGTCTACAGCCCTCCCCGAGTAATGAAAAACTGTTTTTT.

Concerning this clonotype itself: Because the CDR3 is missing its conserved closing phenylalanine or tryptophan, this is likely a read error. The chain carries TRBV5-1 and TRBJ2-7; D possibly corresponds to TRBD1 (5 bases). The CDR3 runs 16 residues. CDR1 is SGHRS and CDR2 is YFSETQ in the germline V gene. Trimming left V 4 bases short and J 4 bases short, with 21 bases between. CDR3 DNA: TGCGCCAGCAGCCTTAACTCAGGGTCTGTCTCGTACGAGCAGTACCTC. As protein: CASSLNSGSVSYEQYL.

Comments on this clonotype: Sequence at one end of the junction differs from germline and may be a read error. The V call is TRBV11-3, the J call TRBJ2-1, with D possibly being TRBD1 or TRBD2 (5 bases each). Germline CDR1 SGHNT, CDR2 YENEEA. The CDR3 totals 15 residues. The chain's CDR3 is CASSRGRNDGNEQSF. CDR3 nucleotide sequence: TGTGCCAGCAGCCGGGGACGGAACGATGGCAATGAGCAGTCCTTC.

As to this clonotype: The junction differs from germline at one of its ends, possibly a read error. J is TRBJ2-4 and V is TRBV12-3 or TRBV12-4; 7 positions agree with TRBD1. The CDR3 totals 15 residues. CDR3 nucleotide sequence: TGTGCCACCAGTGGGACAGAGTTAGCCAAAAACATTCAGTACTTC. Translation gives CATSGTELAKNIQYF.